The 16 T cell receptor beta chains presented below share a single source sample, sequenced in a study of CD8+ T cells in alopecia areata. TCR sequencing used cDNA made by reverse transcription of extracted RNA. Using immunoSEQ multiplex PCR, the repertoire was profiled, and TCRdb retains in-frame clones only, with some absent. The table records about 210,000 clones, just over 65% of them present only once. As for treatment: oral pan-JAK inhibitor, 5-10 mg twice daily. The sequencing used CD4+ T cells sorted from blood, collected between weeks 43 and 45, from a patient treated with tofacitinib. These receptors were collected from a human donor with alopecia areata.

This chain joins TRBV11-3 and TRBJ2-1; 7 positions agree with TRBD1. V dropped 5 bases and J dropped 0; count of bases not matched to a gene: 4. Per germline, CDR1 SGHNT and CDR2 YENEEA. This CDR3 is built from 15 residues. CDR3 region: CASSRDSSSYNEQFF. The CDR3 coding sequence is TGTGCCAGCAGCCGGGACAGCAGCTCCTACAATGAGCAGTTCTTC.

V gene TRBV29-1 combines with J gene TRBJ2-7; TRBD1 is a possible D gene (5 bases). CDR1 SQVTM and CDR2 ANQGSEA come from the germline V gene. V was shortened by 0 bases and J by 3 bases, with 9 bases between the two germline ends. CDR3 length: 13 residues. CDR3 nucleotide sequence: TGCAGCGTTGAAGATCAGGGTCACTACGAGCAGTACTTC. Translating gives CSVEDQGHYEQYF.

A few counts support this clone. This chain's CDR3 is CASSLADRGINQPQHF. The CDR3 DNA reads as TGTGCCAGCAGCTTAGCGGACAGGGGAATTAATCAGCCCCAGCATTTT. This chain connects TRBV7-8 to TRBJ1-5, with 9 positions matching TRBD1. The CDR3 length is 16 residues. Germline CDR1 reads SGHVS; CDR2 reads FQNEAQ. V shed 0 bases and J 4 bases; nucleotides not matched to a gene: 4.

The chain combines TRBV5-1 with TRBJ1-2; no definite D call. V dropped 0 bases and J dropped 6 bases, with 6 bases sitting between them. The germline V gene encodes CDR1 SGHRS and CDR2 YFSETQ. CDR3 length equals 12 residues. CDR3 protein: CASSLVGDGYTF. The CDR3 DNA follows: TGCGCCAGCAGCTTGGTTGGGGATGGCTACACCTTC.

Notes on this clone: The junction does not match germline at one end; this may be a read error. The gene calls are TRBV2 and TRBJ1-2; perhaps TRBD1 as D (6 bases). There are 11 residues in the CDR3. Germline V gives CDR1 SNHLY, CDR2 FYNNEI. This CDR3 reads CEIAGDGGYTF. CDR3 in DNA: TGCGAGATCGCAGGGGATGGTGGCTACACCTTC. Supplemented by reference TRBV2 and TRBJ1-2, the full variable domain reads EPEVTQTPSHQVTQMGQEVILRCVPISNHLYFYWYRQILGQKVEFLVSFYNNEISEKSEIFDDQFSVERPDGSNFTLKIRSTKLEDSAMYFCEIAGDGGYTFGSGTRLTVV.

This rearrangement joins TRBV27 to TRBJ2-7, with 11 bases identical to TRBD2. The V gene's germline CDR1 is MNHEY and CDR2 SMNVEV (reference sequence). J lost 2 bases, V lost 6 bases, and 6 bases had no gene match. This CDR3 has 15 amino acids. The CDR3 region is CASSKTSGGTYEQYF. In nucleotides, the CDR3 is TGTGCCAGCAGCAAAACTAGCGGGGGAACCTACGAGCAGTACTTC.

V is TRBV23-1 and J is TRBJ1-2; maybe TRBD1 (5 bases). TRBV23-1 is labeled an ORF, and its function is uncertain. V was cut by 0 bases and J by 7 bases, with 12 bases left in between. The CDR3 runs to 14 residues. CDR3 amino acids: CASSQSEGLAGYTF. The CDR3 nucleotides read TGCGCCAGCAGTCAATCGGAGGGGTTGGCTGGCTACACCTTC.

V gene TRBV9 combines with J gene TRBJ2-3, with no clear D. Germline V gives CDR1 SGDLS, CDR2 YYNGEE. CDR3 length: 13 amino acids. Trimming shortened V by 0 bases and J by 5 bases, and 7 bases separated the two germline ends. The CDR3, as DNA: TGTGCCAGCAGCGTAGAGGGTCGAGATACGCAGTATTTT. Translation: CASSVEGRDTQYF.

The sample holds a few counts of this clone. The chain couples TRBV10-3 to TRBJ2-2; 8 positions match TRBD1. J gave up 1 base and V 3 bases, and 1 base lay outside the gene matches. The CDR3 totals 15 residues. Looked up from germline, CDR1 is ENHRY and CDR2 is SYGVKD. The CDR3 DNA reads TGTGCCATCAGTGAACAGGGGGAGAACACCGGGGAGCTGTTTTTT. It encodes CAISEQGENTGELFF.

The V gene is TRBV7-2, the J gene TRBJ2-7, with 7 bases lining up with TRBD2. Germline V gives CDR1 SGHTA, CDR2 FQGNSA. The CDR3 is made up of 15 amino acids. With 4 bases clipped from V and 3 bases from J, the junction kept 9 bases outside the gene matches. Here the CDR3 reads CASSSPLAADYEQYF. The CDR3 nucleotides are TGTGCCAGCAGCTCCCCTCTAGCGGCAGACTACGAGCAGTACTTC.

V usage is TRBV4-3 and J usage is TRBJ2-1; a weak D match, TRBD2 (6 bases). Trimming stripped 1 base from V and 1 base from J, with 17 bases between. Germline V gene data show CDR1 as LGHNA and CDR2 as YSLEER. This CDR3 has 18 amino acids. The CDR3 bases are TGCGCCAGCAGCCAAGGACGGGGGACCGCAAATTCCTACAATGAGCAGTTCTTC. It encodes CASSQGRGTANSYNEQFF.

There are many counts of this clone. This chain links TRBV23-1 with TRBJ2-7; no clear D gene. TRBV23-1 is recorded as an ORF, its role being uncertain. The CDR3 runs 10 residues. The CDR3 DNA sequence: TGCACCCCGGTAAGGGACGAGCAGTACTTC. It codes for CTPVRDEQYF.

The chain combines TRBV29-1 with TRBJ2-2; TRBD1 might be the D (5 bases). Trimming pared 5 bases from V and 4 bases from J, leaving 11 bases between. CDR3 length: 13 amino acids. Per germline, CDR1 SQVTM and CDR2 ANQGSEA. Here the CDR3 DNA reads TGCAGCGTTAGCAGGGTCCGCACCGGGGAGCTGTTTTTT. Translation: CSVSRVRTGELFF.

The genes are TRBV28 and TRBJ2-2; perhaps TRBD1 as D (6 bases). Germline V gene lookup returns CDR1 MDHEN and CDR2 SYDVKM. The V end was cut by 5 bases, the J end by 0 bases, with 10 bases between. The CDR3 has 15 amino acids. The CDR3 region is CASSPGTPNTGELFF. DNA of the CDR3: TGTGCCAGCAGTCCGGGGACACCGAACACCGGGGAGCTGTTTTTT.

This clone was detected only a few times. The chain recombines TRBV27 with TRBJ2-5; D gene uncertain. The CDR3 has 14 amino acids. Trimming stripped 5 bases from V and 5 bases from J, with 15 bases between. The germline gives CDR1 MNHEY, CDR2 SMNVEV (reference sequence). CDR3 bases: TGTGCCAGCAGTACCGGACGGTCGCGGGAGACCCAGTACTTC. Protein: CASSTGRSRETQYF.

This clone was found a few times. The J gene is TRBJ2-5, the V gene TRBV15; D possibly corresponds to TRBD2 (6 bases). V was shortened by 4 bases and J by 5 bases, with 14 bases between the two germline ends. This CDR3 contains 14 residues. CDR1 is LNHNV and CDR2 is YYDKDF in the germline V gene (reference sequence). CDR3 coding DNA: TGTGCCACCAGCAAAGGTGGGGGGAAGGAGACCCAGTACTTC. The encoded protein is CATSKGGGKETQYF. Combining the CDR3 with reference TRBV15 and TRBJ2-5 gives the whole variable domain DAMVIQNPRYQVTQFGKPVTLSCSQTLNHNVMYWYQQKSSQAPKLLFHYYDKDFNNEADTPDNFQSRRPNTSFCFLDIRSPGLGDTAMYLCATSKGGGKETQYFGPGTRLLVL.